One TCR beta chain is described in this entry. The antigen is not known. Profiled with immunoSEQ multiplex PCR; TCRdb holds only in-frame clones, not every one. The sample includes 30,000 or so clones, approximately 72% of them seen just once. This sample is part of a study of vaccination effects on CD4 cells after COVID-19. Study background: Sampling occurred a median 72 days post second dose, range 14 to 241. Regarding the study as a whole: By a late point after vaccination, infection- and vaccine-induced clones had shrunk markedly through clonal contraction.

Pools of viral peptides were used by the ViraFEST assay to expand antigen-specific CD4+ T cells ahead of sequencing. When ten to eleven days of culture had elapsed, CD4+ T cells were isolated. Participants each got two BNT162b2 or mRNA-1273 vaccine doses. Cultures had half their medium replaced with IL-2 medium on days 3 and 7. This specimen consisted of CD4+ T cells from PBMCs cultured with HCoV-229E spike peptides, obtained after COVID-19 vaccination. This clonotype was obtained from a human donor who received a COVID-19 vaccine.

In DNA, the CDR3 is TGCGCCAGCAGCCTCCGGGACAGGGGGAATTCACCCCTCCACTTT. Translation gives CASSLRDRGNSPLHF. This sequence joins TRBV5-1 and TRBJ1-6; 11 bases map to TRBD1. V lost 4 bases, J lost 7 bases, and 4 bases stayed unmatched. The CDR3 runs to 15 residues. Germline lookup yields CDR1 SGHRS and CDR2 YFSETQ.